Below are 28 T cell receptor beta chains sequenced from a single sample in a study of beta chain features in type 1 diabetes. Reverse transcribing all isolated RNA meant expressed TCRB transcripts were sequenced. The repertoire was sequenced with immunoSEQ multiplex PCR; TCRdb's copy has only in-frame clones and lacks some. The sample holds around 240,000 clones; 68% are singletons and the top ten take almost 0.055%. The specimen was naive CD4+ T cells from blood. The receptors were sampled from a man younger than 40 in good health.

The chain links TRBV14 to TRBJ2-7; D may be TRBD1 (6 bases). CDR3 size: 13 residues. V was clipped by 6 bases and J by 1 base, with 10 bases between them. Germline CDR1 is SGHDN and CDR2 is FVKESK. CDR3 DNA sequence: TGTGCCAGCAGTAAACAGGGTTCCTACGAGCAGTACTTC. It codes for CASSKQGSYEQYF.

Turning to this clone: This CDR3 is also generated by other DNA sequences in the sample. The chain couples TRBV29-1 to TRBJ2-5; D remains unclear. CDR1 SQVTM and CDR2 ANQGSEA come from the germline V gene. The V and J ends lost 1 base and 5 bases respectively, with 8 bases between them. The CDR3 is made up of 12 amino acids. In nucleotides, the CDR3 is TGCAGCGTTGAAGGCCTAGGGGAGACCCAGTACTTC. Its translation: CSVEGLGETQYF.

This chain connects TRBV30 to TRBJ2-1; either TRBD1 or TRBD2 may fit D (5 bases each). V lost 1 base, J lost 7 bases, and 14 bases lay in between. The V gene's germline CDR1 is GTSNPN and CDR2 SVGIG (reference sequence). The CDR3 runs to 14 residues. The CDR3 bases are TGTGCCTGGAGTGCTGGACTCGAGGGGAATGAGCAGTTCTTC. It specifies CAWSAGLEGNEQFF.

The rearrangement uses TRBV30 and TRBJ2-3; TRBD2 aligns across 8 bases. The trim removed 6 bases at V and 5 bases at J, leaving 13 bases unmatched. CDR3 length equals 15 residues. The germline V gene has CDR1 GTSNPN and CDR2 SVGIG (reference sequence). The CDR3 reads CACFRREGLGDTQYF. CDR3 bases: TGTGCCTGTTTTAGACGGGAGGGCCTGGGAGATACGCAGTATTTT.

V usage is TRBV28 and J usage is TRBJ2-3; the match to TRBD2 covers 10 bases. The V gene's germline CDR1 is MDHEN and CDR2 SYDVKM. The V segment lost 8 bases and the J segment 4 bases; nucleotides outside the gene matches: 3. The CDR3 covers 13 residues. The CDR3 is CASGAGGPDTQYF. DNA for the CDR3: TGTGCCAGCGGAGCGGGAGGGCCAGATACGCAGTATTTT.

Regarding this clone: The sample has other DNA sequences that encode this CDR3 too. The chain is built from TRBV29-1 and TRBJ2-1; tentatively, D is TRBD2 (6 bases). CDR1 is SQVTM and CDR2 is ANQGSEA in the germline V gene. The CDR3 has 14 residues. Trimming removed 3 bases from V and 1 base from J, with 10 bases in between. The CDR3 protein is CSVEGGSSYNEQFF. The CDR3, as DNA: TGCAGCGTTGAGGGAGGCAGTTCCTACAATGAGCAGTTCTTC.

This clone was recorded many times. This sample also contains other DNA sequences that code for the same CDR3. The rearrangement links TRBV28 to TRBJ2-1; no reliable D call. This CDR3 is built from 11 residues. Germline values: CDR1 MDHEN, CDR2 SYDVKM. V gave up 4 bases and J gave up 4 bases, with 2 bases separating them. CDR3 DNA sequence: TGTGCCAGCAGTTCGTACAATGAGCAGTTCTTC. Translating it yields CASSSYNEQFF.

CDR3 DNA sequence: TGTGCCAGCAGCCCGAGACAGGATCAAGAGACCCAGTACTTC. It specifies CASSPRQDQETQYF. This chain uses TRBV7-2 with TRBJ2-5; perhaps TRBD1 as D (6 bases). The germline V gene encodes CDR1 SGHTA and CDR2 FQGNSA. Trimming pared 5 bases from V and 2 bases from J, leaving 12 bases between. The CDR3 contains 14 residues.

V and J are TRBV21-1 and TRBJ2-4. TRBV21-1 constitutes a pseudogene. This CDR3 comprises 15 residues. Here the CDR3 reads CASSKAGKVKNIQYF. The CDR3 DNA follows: TGTGCCAGCAGCAAAGCAGGGAAAGTCAAAAACATTCAGTACTTC.

The CDR3 spells CASSFQGWEEQYF. CDR3 coding DNA: TGTGCCAGCAGCTTCCAGGGATGGGAGGAGCAGTACTTC. J is TRBJ2-7 and V is TRBV13; D possibly uses TRBD1 or TRBD2 (5 bases each). Germline lookup yields CDR1 PRHDT and CDR2 FYEKMQ (reference sequence). CDR3 length: 13 amino acids. V was cut by 3 bases and J by 7 bases, with 13 bases left in between.

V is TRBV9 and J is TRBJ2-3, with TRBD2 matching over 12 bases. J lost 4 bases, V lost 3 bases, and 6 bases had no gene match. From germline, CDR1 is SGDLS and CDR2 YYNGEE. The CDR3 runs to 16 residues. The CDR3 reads CASSALAGGNADTQYF. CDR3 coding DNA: TGTGCCAGCAGCGCCCTAGCGGGAGGGAATGCAGATACGCAGTATTTT.

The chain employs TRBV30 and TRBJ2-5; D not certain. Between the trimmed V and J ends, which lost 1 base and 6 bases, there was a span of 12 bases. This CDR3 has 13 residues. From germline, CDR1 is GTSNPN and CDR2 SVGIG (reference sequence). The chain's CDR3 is CAWSGLAAKTQYF. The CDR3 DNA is TGTGCCTGGAGTGGACTGGCCGCCAAGACCCAGTACTTC.

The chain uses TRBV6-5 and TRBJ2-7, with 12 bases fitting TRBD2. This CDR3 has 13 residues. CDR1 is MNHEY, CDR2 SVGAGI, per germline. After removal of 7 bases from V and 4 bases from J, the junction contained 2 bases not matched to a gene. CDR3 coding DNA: TGTGCCAGCAAGACTAGCGGGAGTTACGAGCAGTACTTC. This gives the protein CASKTSGSYEQYF.

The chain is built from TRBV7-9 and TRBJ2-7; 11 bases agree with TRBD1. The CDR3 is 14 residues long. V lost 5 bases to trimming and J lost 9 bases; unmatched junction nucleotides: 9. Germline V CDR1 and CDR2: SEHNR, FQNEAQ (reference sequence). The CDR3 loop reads CASSTRDRGRTQYF. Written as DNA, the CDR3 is TGTGCCAGCAGCACCCGGGACAGGGGGAGGACGCAGTACTTC.

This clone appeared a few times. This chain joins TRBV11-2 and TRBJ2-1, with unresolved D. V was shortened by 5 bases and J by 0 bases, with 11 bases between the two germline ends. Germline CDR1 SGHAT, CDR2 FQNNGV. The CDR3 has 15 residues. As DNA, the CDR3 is TGTGCCAGCAGCCCCGGCCAGACCTCCTACAATGAGCAGTTCTTC. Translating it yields CASSPGQTSYNEQFF.

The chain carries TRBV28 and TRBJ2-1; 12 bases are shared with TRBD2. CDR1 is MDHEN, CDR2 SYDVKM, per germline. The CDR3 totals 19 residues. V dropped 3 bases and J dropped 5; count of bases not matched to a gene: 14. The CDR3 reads CASSFAPWLAGGRDNEQFF. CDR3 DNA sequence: TGTGCCAGCAGTTTTGCCCCTTGGCTAGCGGGAGGGCGGGACAATGAGCAGTTCTTC.

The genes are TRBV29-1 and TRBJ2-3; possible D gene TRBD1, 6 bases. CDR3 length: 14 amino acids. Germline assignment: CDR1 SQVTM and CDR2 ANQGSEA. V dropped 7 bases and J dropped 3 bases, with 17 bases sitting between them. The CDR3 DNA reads TGCAGCGAGTGGGGGCCCACACAGACAGATACGCAGTATTTT. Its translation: CSEWGPTQTDTQYF.

CDR3 residues: CASSFSGLGTF. DNA of the CDR3: TGTGCCAGCAGCTTTTCGGGGTTAGGCACCTTC. The chain has TRBV7-2 and TRBJ1-2, with D hard to call. Germline values: CDR1 SGHTA, CDR2 FQGNSA. V lost 3 bases, J lost 13 bases, and 12 bases lay in between. This CDR3 is 11 amino acids long.

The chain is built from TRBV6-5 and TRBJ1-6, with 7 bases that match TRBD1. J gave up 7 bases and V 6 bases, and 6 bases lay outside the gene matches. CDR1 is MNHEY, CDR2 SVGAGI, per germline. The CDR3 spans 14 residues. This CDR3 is CASSRDRRNSPLHF. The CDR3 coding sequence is TGTGCCAGCAGCAGGGACAGACGGAATTCACCCCTCCACTTT.

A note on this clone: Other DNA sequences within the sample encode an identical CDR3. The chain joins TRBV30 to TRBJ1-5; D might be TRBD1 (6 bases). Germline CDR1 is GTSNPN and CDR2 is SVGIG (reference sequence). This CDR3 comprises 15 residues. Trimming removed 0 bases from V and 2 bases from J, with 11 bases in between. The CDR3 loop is CAWSVKGGGNQPQHF. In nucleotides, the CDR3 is TGTGCCTGGAGTGTAAAGGGGGGCGGCAATCAGCCCCAGCATTTT.

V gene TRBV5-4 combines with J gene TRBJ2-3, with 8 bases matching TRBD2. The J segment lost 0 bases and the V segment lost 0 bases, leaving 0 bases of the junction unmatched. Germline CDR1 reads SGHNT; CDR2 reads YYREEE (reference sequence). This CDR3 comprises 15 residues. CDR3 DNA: TGTGCCAGCAGCTTGGCTAGCGGGAGCACAGATACGCAGTATTTT. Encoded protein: CASSLASGSTDTQYF.

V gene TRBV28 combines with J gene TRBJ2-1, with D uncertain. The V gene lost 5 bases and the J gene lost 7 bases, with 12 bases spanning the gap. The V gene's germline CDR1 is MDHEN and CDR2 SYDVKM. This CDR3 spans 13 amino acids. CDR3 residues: CASSPRVGNEQFF. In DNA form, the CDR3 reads TGTGCCAGCAGTCCCCGCGTGGGAAATGAGCAGTTCTTC.

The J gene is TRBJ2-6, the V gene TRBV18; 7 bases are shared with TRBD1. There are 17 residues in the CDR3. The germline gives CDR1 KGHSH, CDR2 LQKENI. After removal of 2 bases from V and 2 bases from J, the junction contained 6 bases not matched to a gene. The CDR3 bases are TGTGCCAGCTCACCAAACCGACAGGGCCCTGGGGCCAACGTCCTGACTTTC. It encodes CASSPNRQGPGANVLTF. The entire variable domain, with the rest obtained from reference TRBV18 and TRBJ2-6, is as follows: NAGVMQNPRHLVRRRGQEARLRCSPMKGHSHVYWYRQLPEEGLKFMVYLQKENIIDESGMPKERFSAEFPKEGPSILRIQQVVRGDSAAYFCASSPNRQGPGANVLTFGAGSRLTVL.

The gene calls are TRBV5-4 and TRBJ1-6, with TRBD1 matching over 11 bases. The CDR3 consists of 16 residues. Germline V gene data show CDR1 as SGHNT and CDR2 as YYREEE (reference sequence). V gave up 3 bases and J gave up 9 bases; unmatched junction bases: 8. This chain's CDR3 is CASSSGPGQGVSPLHF. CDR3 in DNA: TGTGCCAGCAGCTCCGGCCCGGGACAGGGGGTTTCACCCCTCCACTTT.

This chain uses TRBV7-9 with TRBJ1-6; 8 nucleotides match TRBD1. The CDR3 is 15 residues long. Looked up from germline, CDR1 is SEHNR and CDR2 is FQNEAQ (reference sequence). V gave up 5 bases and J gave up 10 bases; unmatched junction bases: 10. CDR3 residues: CASSPVGQGRSPLHF. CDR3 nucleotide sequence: TGTGCCAGCAGCCCCGTCGGACAGGGAAGATCACCCCTCCACTTT. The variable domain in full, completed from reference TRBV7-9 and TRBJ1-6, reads DTGVSQNPRHKITKRGQNVTFRCDPISEHNRLYWYRQTLGQGPEFLTYFQNEAQLEKSRLLSDRFSAERPKGSFSTLEIQRTEQGDSAMYLCASSPVGQGRSPLHFGNGTRLTVT.

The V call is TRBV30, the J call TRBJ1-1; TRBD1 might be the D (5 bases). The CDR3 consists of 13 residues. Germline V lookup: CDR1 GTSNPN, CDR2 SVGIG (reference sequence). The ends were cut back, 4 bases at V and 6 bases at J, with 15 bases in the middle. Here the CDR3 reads CAWTPGWESEAFF. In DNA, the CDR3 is TGTGCCTGGACCCCAGGGTGGGAGTCTGAAGCTTTCTTT.

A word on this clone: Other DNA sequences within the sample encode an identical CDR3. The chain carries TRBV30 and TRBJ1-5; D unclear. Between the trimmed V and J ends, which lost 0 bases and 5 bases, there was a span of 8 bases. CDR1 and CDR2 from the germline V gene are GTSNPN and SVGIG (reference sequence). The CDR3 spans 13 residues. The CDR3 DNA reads TGTGCCTGGAGTGTAAGCTTGGATCAGCCCCAGCATTTT. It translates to CAWSVSLDQPQHF.

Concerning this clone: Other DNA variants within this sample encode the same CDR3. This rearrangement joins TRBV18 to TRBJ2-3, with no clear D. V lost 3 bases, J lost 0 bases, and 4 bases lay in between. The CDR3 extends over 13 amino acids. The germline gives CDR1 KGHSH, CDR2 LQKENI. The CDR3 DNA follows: TGTGCCAGCTCACCGCCTAGCACAGATACGCAGTATTTT. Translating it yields CASSPPSTDTQYF.